This TCR beta chain came from a study of T cell responses to AZD1222 COVID-19 vaccine. Findings and caveats of the study: In all cases, repertoires were sampled only after the peak T cell response. Spike-specific TCR breadth and depth both grew after two AZD1222 doses. Baseline seropositivity characterized only a handful of AZD1222 recipients.

Looked up from germline, CDR1 is SNHLY and CDR2 is FYNNEI. Trimming took 5 bases from V and 6 from J; bases not matched to a gene: 5. The CDR3 contains 13 residues. With regard to this clone: Its specificity is unknown.

Libraries were prepared by immunoSEQ multiplex PCR; TCRdb keeps only in-frame clonotypes and omits some of them. The data hold roughly 49,000 clones, with 87% observed a single time. The material was peripheral blood, obtained 28 days after the second AZD1222 dose. This rearrangement joins TRBV2 to TRBJ1-2; 8 bases are shared with TRBD1. The origin of this receptor is an adult who received the AZD1222 COVID-19 vaccine. CDR3 sequence (DNA): TGTGCCAGCAGTCCGACAGGGGTTCATGGCTACACCTTC. Amino acids: CASSPTGVHGYTF.